The 7 T cell receptor beta chains reported below all come from one sample, sequenced in a study of cytomegalovirus exposure and HLA in healthy donors. The PCR made use of 60 Vbeta and 13 Jbeta primers. TCRdb's copy holds only in-frame clones and misses some; the assay was immunoSEQ multiplex PCR. The data hold over 100,000 clones, with 60% to 80% observed a single time. Source material: PBMCs. The origin of the receptors is a male donor in good health and CMV-seronegative.

This chain uses TRBV4-1 with TRBJ1-1; TRBD1 matches 9 bases. The CDR3 loop spans 15 amino acids. The germline V gene has CDR1 MGHRA and CDR2 YSYEKL. V was clipped by 3 bases and J by 0 bases; unmatched bases: 2. This chain's CDR3 is CASSQGTGLNTEAFF. The CDR3, as DNA: TGCGCCAGCAGCCAGGGGACAGGGCTGAACACTGAAGCTTTCTTT.

This clone was seen just once. The chain recombines TRBV19 with TRBJ1-1, with 8 bases aligning to TRBD1. Unmatched junction bases numbered 3, after V lost 4 bases and J lost 2 bases. The CDR3 spans 14 residues. Germline V lookup: CDR1 LNHDA, CDR2 SQIVND (reference sequence). This CDR3 reads CASSKGQVNTEAFF. The CDR3 DNA reads TGTGCCAGTAGTAAGGGACAGGTCAACACTGAAGCTTTCTTT.

This rearrangement joins TRBV13 to TRBJ2-7; no firm D call. The CDR3 is made up of 13 amino acids. The ends were cut back, 5 bases at V and 4 bases at J, with 12 bases in the middle. Germline V gene sequence: CDR1 PRHDT, CDR2 FYEKMQ (reference sequence). The DNA for the CDR3 is TGTGCCAGCAGCCTCCGGTCGGAGTACGAGCAGTACTTC. It yields the protein CASSLRSEYEQYF.

This sequence joins TRBV4-3 and TRBJ1-6; unclear D gene. The CDR3 runs 19 residues. The ends were cut back, 0 bases at V and 0 bases at J, with 15 bases in the middle. Germline values: CDR1 LGHNA, CDR2 YSLEER. The CDR3 DNA is TGCGCCAGCAGCCAAGATGGAGGAAGTGTTCGCTCCTATAATTCACCCCTCCACTTT. Amino acids: CASSQDGGSVRSYNSPLHF.

This chain links TRBV6-5 with TRBJ2-5; D might be TRBD2 (5 bases). The CDR3 covers 12 residues. CDR1 is MNHEY and CDR2 is SVGAGI in the germline V gene. V lost 5 bases and J 1 base, leaving 5 bases between the germline ends. This chain's CDR3 is CASSRGQETQYF. The CDR3 region has the DNA TGTGCCAGCAGTCGGGGCCAAGAGACCCAGTACTTC.

The table lists this clone with a few counts. V gene TRBV14 combines with J gene TRBJ1-1; D might be TRBD1 (5 bases). The CDR3 is made up of 14 amino acids. With 2 bases removed from V and 8 bases from J, the gap between germline ends came to 15 bases. CDR1 is SGHDN and CDR2 is FVKESK in the germline V gene. This CDR3 reads CASSQSWGPSEAFF. Here the CDR3 DNA reads TGTGCCAGCAGCCAAAGTTGGGGCCCGTCCGAAGCTTTCTTT.

This chain connects TRBV6-1 to TRBJ2-7; 7 nucleotides align to TRBD2. The CDR3 totals 11 residues. The V gene's germline CDR1 is MNHNS and CDR2 SASEGT. J gave up 3 bases and V 11 bases, and 4 bases lay outside the gene matches. CDR3 residues: CAGGGFYEQYF. In DNA, the CDR3 is TGTGCCGGGGGAGGGTTCTACGAGCAGTACTTC.